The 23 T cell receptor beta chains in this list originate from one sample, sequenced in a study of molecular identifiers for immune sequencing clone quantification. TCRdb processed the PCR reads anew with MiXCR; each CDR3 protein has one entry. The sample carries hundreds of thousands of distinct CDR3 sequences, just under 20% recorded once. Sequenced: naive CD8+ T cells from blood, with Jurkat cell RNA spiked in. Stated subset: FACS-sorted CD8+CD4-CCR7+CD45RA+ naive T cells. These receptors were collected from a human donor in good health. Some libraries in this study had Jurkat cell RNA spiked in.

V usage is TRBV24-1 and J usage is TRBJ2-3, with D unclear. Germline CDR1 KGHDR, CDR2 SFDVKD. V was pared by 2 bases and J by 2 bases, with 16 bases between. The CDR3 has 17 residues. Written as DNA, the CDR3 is TGTGCCACCAGTGATTCCCCCCTCATGGGCGTCACAGATACGCAGTATTTT. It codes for CATSDSPLMGVTDTQYF.

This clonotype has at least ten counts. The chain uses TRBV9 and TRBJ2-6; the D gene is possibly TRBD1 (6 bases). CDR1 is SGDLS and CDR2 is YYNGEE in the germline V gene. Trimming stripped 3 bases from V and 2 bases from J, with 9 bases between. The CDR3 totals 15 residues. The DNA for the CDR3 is TGTGCCAGCAGCGCAGGGGCAACTGGGGCCAACGTCCTGACTTTC. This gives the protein CASSAGATGANVLTF.

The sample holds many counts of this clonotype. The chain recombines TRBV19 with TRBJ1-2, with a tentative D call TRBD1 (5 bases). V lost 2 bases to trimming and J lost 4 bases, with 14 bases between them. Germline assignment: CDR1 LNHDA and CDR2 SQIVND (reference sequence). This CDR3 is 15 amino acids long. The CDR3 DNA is TGTGCCAGTAGTATAATCGAGGGGTTAGGCTATGGCTACACCTTC. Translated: CASSIIEGLGYGYTF.

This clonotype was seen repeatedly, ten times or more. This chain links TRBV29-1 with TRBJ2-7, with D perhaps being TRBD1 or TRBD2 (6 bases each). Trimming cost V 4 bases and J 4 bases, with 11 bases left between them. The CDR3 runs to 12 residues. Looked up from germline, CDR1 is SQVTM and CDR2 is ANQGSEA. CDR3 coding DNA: TGCAGCGTTGGCACAGGGACTTACGAGCAGTACTTC. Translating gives CSVGTGTYEQYF.

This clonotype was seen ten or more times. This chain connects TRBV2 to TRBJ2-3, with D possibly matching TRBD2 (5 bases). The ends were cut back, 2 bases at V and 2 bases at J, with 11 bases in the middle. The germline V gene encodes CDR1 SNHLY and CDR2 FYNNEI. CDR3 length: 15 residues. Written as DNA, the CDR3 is TGTGCCAGCAGTGAAAGGACTTTCCACACAGATACGCAGTATTTT. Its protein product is CASSERTFHTDTQYF.

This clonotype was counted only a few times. The CDR3 reads CASITGYTEAFF. DNA of the CDR3: TGTGCCAGCATTACAGGGTACACTGAAGCTTTCTTT. This rearrangement joins TRBV28 to TRBJ1-1; D is perhaps TRBD1 (6 bases). V was pared by 7 bases and J by 3 bases, with 9 bases between. The CDR3 runs 12 residues. Germline V gene lookup returns CDR1 MDHEN and CDR2 SYDVKM. The full variable domain, rest sourced from reference TRBV28 and TRBJ1-1, is DVKVTQSSRYLVKRTGEKVFLECVQDMDHENMFWYRQDPGLGLRLIYFSYDVKMKEKGDIPEGYSVSREKKERFSLILESASTNQTSMYLCASITGYTEAFFGQGTRLTVV.

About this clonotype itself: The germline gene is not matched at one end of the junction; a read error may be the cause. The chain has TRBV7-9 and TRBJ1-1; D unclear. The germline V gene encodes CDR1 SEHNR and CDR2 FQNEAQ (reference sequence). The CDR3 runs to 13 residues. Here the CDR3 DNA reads TGTGCTAGCAGCTTTGGGATAGATACTGAAGCTTTCTTT. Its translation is CASSFGIDTEAFF.

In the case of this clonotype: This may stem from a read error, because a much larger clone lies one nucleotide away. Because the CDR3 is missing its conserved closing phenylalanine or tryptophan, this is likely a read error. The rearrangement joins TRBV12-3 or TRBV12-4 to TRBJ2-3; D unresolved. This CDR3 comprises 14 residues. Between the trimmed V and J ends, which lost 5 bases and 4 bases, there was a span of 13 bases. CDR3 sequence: CASSRPASSDTQYS. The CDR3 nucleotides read TGTGCCAGCAGTCGACCGGCTTCCTCAGATACGCAGTATTCT.

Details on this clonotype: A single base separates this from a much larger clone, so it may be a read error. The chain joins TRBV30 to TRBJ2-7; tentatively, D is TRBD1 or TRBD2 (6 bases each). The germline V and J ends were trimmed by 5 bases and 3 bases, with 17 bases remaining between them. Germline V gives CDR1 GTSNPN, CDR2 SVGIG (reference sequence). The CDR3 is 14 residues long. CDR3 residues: CAWGRGPSGYEQYF. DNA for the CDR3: TGTGCCTGGGGCCGGGGGCCATCCGGCTACGAGCAGTACTTC.

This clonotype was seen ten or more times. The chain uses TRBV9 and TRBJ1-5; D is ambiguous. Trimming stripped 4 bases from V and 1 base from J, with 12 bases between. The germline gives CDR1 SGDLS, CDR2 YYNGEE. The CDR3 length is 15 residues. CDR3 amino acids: CASSQYDGSNQPQHF. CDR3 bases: TGTGCCAGCAGCCAATACGACGGAAGCAATCAGCCCCAGCATTTT.

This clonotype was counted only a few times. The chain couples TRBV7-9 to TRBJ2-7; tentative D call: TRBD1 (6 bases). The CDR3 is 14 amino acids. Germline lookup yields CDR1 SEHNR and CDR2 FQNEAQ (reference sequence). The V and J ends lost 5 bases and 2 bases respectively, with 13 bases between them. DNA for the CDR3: TGTGCCAGCAGCCACACAGGGCGGCCCTACGAGCAGTACTTC. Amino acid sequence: CASSHTGRPYEQYF.

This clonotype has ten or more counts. The CDR3 region is CASSLAQGYTEAFF. The DNA of the CDR3 is TGTGCCAGCAGCTTGGCCCAGGGTTATACTGAAGCTTTCTTT. The V and J genes are TRBV5-6 and TRBJ1-1, with D maybe TRBD1 (5 bases). The germline V gene encodes CDR1 SGHDT and CDR2 YYEEEE. V was cut by 0 bases and J by 5 bases, with 11 bases left in between. The length of the CDR3 is 14 residues. Full variable domain (remainder filled in from reference TRBV5-6 and TRBJ1-1): DAGVTQSPTHLIKTRGQQVTLRCSPKSGHDTVSWYQQALGQGPQFIFQYYEEEERQRGNFPDRFSGHQFPNYSSELNVNALLLGDSALYLCASSLAQGYTEAFFGQGTRLTVV.

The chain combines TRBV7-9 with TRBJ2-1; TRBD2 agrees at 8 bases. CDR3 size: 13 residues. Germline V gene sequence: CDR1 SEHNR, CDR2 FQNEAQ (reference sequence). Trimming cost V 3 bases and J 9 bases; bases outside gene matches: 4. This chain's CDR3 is CASSFSGKGEQFF. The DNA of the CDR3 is TGTGCCAGCAGCTTTAGCGGGAAGGGTGAGCAGTTCTTC.

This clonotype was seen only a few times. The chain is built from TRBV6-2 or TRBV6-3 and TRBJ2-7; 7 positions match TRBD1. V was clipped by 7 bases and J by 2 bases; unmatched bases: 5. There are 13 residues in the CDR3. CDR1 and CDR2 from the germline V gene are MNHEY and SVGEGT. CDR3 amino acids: CASKSGGPYEQYF. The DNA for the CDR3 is TGTGCCAGCAAGTCAGGGGGTCCCTACGAGCAGTACTTC.

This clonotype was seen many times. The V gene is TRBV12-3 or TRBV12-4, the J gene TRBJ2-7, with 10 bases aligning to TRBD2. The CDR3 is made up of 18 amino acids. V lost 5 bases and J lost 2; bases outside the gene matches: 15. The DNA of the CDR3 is TGTGCCAGCAGTCGCAGCGGGGGGGGACGACATGGTGCCTACGAGCAGTACTTC. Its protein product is CASSRSGGGRHGAYEQYF.

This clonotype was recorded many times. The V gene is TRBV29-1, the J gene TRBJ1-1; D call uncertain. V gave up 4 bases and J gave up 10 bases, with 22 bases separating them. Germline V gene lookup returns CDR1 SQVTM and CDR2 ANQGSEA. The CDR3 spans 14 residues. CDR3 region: CSVVPTHEPRGAFF. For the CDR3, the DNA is TGCAGCGTTGTACCAACCCACGAGCCACGGGGAGCTTTCTTT.

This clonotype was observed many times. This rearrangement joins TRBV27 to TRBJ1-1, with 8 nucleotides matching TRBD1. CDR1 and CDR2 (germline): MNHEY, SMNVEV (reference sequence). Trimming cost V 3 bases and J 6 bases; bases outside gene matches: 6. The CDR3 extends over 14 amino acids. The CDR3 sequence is CASSFGRGLSEAFF. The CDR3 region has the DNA TGTGCCAGCAGTTTCGGCAGGGGGCTTTCTGAAGCTTTCTTT.

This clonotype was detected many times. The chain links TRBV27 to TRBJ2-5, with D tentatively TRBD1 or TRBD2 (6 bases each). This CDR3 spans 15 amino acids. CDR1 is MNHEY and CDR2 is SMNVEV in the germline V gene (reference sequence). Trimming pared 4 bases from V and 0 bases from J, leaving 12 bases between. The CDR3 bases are TGTGCCAGCAGTTATTCCGGGGGCTACCAAGAGACCCAGTACTTC. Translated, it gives CASSYSGGYQETQYF.

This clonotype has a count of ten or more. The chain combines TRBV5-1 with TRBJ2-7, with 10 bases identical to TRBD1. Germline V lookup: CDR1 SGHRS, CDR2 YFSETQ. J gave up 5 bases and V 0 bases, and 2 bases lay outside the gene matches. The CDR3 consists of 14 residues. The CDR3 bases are TGCGCCAGCAGCTTGGCCGGGACAGGGGACGAGCAGTACTTC. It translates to CASSLAGTGDEQYF.

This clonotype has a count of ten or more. CDR3 protein: CASGHWPVNTEAFF. The CDR3, as DNA: TGTGCTAGTGGTCATTGGCCCGTGAACACTGAAGCTTTCTTT. The chain employs TRBV12-5 and TRBJ1-1; no clear D gene. Germline V lookup: CDR1 LGHNT, CDR2 FRNRAP. The CDR3 has 14 residues. V dropped 5 bases and J dropped 0 bases, with 10 bases sitting between them.

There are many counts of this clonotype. CDR3 loop: CASSLDHNEQFF. In DNA, the CDR3 is TGTGCCAGCAGCTTAGACCACAATGAGCAGTTCTTC. This chain joins TRBV11-2 and TRBJ2-1, with D uncertain. Trimming took off 0 bases at V and 5 bases at J, with 2 bases between the two ends. Germline lookup yields CDR1 SGHAT and CDR2 FQNNGV. The CDR3 is made up of 12 amino acids.

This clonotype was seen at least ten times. For the CDR3, the DNA is TGCAGTGCCCCCGGGACAGGGACTTACGAGCAGTACTTC. Amino acid sequence: CSAPGTGTYEQYF. The J gene is TRBJ2-7, the V gene TRBV20-1, with 9 bases lining up with TRBD1. Germline assignment: CDR1 DFQATT and CDR2 SNEGSKA (reference sequence). The length of the CDR3 is 13 residues. V lost 6 bases and J lost 4; bases outside the gene matches: 7.

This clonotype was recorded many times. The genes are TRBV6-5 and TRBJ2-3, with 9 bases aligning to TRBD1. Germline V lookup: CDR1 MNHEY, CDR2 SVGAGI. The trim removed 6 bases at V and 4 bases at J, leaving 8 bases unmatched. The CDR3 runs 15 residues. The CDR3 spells CASSPGTGSPDTQYF. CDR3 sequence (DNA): TGTGCCAGCAGCCCCGGGACAGGGTCCCCAGATACGCAGTATTTT.